This is a list of T cell receptor beta chains from one sample in a study of cytomegalovirus exposure and HLA in healthy donors. Repertoires were generated with immunoSEQ multiplex PCR, while TCRdb's copy carries only in-frame clones and drops some. The sample has just under 70,000 clones, approximately 78% seen once. The sequencing input was PBMCs. These receptors all stem from a human donor in good health. Each CDR3 is given with its conserved first and last residue. D genes are given only for firm matches. Clone size is given for some rows only: seen once, a few or many times, or a class if the clone is expanded.

TRBD1 | TRBJ1-2 | TRBV19 | . | TGTGCCAGTATGGGACAGGTCGAGATTTGGGGGAATGGCTACACCTTC | CASMGQVEIWGNGYTF
TRBD2 | TRBJ2-7 | TRBV7-9 | . | TGTGCCAGCAGCTTAGAAGCGGGGGCTCTGTACTTC | CASSLEAGALYF
TRBD2 | TRBJ2-5 | TRBV18 | . | TGTGCCAGCTCTCAGAGCGGGAGGGAGACCCAGTACTTC | CASSQSGRETQYF
. | TRBJ2-3 | TRBV19 | . | TGTGCCAGTACCGATAGCAGGGTAGCAGATACGCAGTATTTT | CASTDSRVADTQYF
. | TRBJ2-3 | TRBV4-2 | . | TGTGCCAGCAGCCAAGATGCGGTGATGGGCACAGATACGCAGTATTTT | CASSQDAVMGTDTQYF
TRBD1 | TRBJ2-2 | TRBV19 | few | TGTGCCAGTAACCCACCCGGGACAGGCGCCCGAACCGGGGAGCTGTTTTTT | CASNPPGTGARTGELFF
. | TRBJ2-5 | TRBV29-1 | few | TGCAGCGTTGGTGGTGGGGGGGCCCAAGAGACCCAGTACTTC | CSVGGGGAQETQYF
. | TRBJ1-5 | TRBV7-6 | . | TGTGCCAGCAGCTTAGCTCCCAAGGGGCCAAATCAGCCCCAGCATTTT | CASSLAPKGPNQPQHF
TRBD1 | TRBJ2-1 | TRBV5-5 | . | TGTGCCAGCAGCTTGACAGGGGATTCCTACAATGAGCAGTTCTTC | CASSLTGDSYNEQFF
. | TRBJ2-2 | TRBV7-9 | . | TGTGCCAGCAGCTTTGCGGCGAACACCGGGGAGCTGTTTTTT | CASSFAANTGELFF
. | TRBJ1-2 | TRBV7-2 | . | TGTGCCAGCAGCTTAGCGACACGACGGCATAGCTACACCTTC | CASSLATRRHSYTF
TRBD2 | TRBJ2-2 | TRBV7-2 | . | TGTGCCAGCAGCTTAAATCGAGCGGGGGGGCACCGGGAGCTGTTTTTT | CASSLNRAGGHRELFF
TRBD2 | TRBJ2-3 | TRBV29-1 | . | TGCAGCACGCGGGAGGGACCGGATACGCAGTATTTT | CSTREGPDTQYF
. | TRBJ2-7 | TRBV5-4 | . | TGTGCCAGCAGCTGGGGGGGACAAATGGGATCCTACGAGCAGTACTTC | CASSWGGQMGSYEQYF
TRBD1 | TRBJ2-6 | TRBV29-1 | . | TGCAGCATTCAACAGGGGGCTGGGGCCAACGTCCTGACTTTC | CSIQQGAGANVLTF